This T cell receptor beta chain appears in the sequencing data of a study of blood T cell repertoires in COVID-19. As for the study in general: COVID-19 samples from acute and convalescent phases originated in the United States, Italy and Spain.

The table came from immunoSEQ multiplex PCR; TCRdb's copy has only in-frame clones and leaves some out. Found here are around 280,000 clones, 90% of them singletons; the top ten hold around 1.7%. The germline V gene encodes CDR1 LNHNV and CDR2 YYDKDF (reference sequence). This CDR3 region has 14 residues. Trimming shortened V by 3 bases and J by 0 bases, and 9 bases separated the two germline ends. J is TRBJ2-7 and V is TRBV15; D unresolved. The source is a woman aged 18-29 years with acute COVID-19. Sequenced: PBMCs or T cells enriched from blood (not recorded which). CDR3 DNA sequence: TGTGCCACCAGCAGGCCGGGTTTCTCCTACGAGCAGTACTTC. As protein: CATSRPGFSYEQYF.